Below, one T cell receptor (beta chain) is given with its context. As yet, its antigen is unknown. One end of the junction fails to match germline, which may point to a read error. This sample was included in a study of cytomegalovirus exposure and HLA in healthy donors. Notes on the study in general: Roughly uniform depth of sequencing across donors was assumed in presence/absence analyses. Diagnosis of cytomegalovirus status made by the classifier reportedly showed high specificity and sensitivity.

The primer mix had 60 Vbeta and 13 Jbeta primers. Clones were sequenced by immunoSEQ multiplex PCR, and TCRdb holds only the in-frame ones, with some missing. Of more than 90,000 clones in the sample, 65% to 80% were seen once. The CDR3 consists of 12 residues. Germline lookup yields CDR1 ENHRY and CDR2 SYGVKD. The source of this sequence is a human donor in good health. The source material was PBMCs. V usage is TRBV10-3 and J usage is TRBJ2-7; a weak D match, TRBD2 (6 bases). CDR3 sequence reads: CAISESGRQSHF. The CDR3 DNA follows: TGTGCCATCAGTGAGTCAGGGAGGCAATCTCACTTC.